The 21 T cell receptor beta chains below were found in one sample sequenced in a study of cytomegalovirus exposure and HLA in healthy donors. The primer mix had 60 Vbeta and 13 Jbeta primers. Repertoires were generated with immunoSEQ multiplex PCR, while TCRdb's copy carries only in-frame clones and drops some. The sample includes under 250,000 clones, over 60% seen only once; the top ten take about 0.63%. The specimen sequenced was PBMCs. The source of these receptors is a man aged 18 to 35 in good health and CMV-seronegative.

V is TRBV15 and J is TRBJ1-4; 7 positions agree with TRBD1. The CDR3 spans 16 residues. V shed 5 bases, J shed 2 bases, and the junction held 8 bases outside the gene matches. Germline V gene lookup returns CDR1 LNHNV and CDR2 YYDKDF (reference sequence). This chain's CDR3 is CATSSLEGATNEKLFF. The DNA of the CDR3 is TGTGCCACCAGCTCCCTAGAGGGGGCGACTAATGAAAAACTGTTTTTT.

This clone has just a few counts. This chain links TRBV5-8 with TRBJ2-7, with a weak D call TRBD1 (5 bases). Trimming took 2 bases from V and 5 from J, leaving 11 bases between them. CDR3 size: 13 residues. CDR1 and CDR2 (germline): SGHTS, YDEGEE. CDR3 protein: CASSFSGFNEQYF. The CDR3 nucleotides are TGTGCCAGCAGCTTCTCAGGGTTCAACGAGCAGTACTTC.

This clone was detected once. This chain joins TRBV6-1 and TRBJ2-7, with TRBD1 matching 8 bases. With 8 bases clipped from V and 3 bases from J, the junction kept 9 bases outside the gene matches. This CDR3 is built from 14 residues. Germline V gives CDR1 MNHNS, CDR2 SASEGT. Written as DNA, the CDR3 is TGTGCCAGCTGGGACAGGAACAGGTTCTACGAGCAGTACTTC. Protein product: CASWDRNRFYEQYF.

The V call is TRBV19, the J call TRBJ2-1; 7 positions agree with TRBD2. Germline lookup yields CDR1 LNHDA and CDR2 SQIVND (reference sequence). This CDR3 spans 14 amino acids. Trimming cost V 1 base and J 8 bases; bases outside gene matches: 5. This CDR3 reads CASSIAGTMDEQFF. The DNA of the CDR3 is TGTGCCAGTAGTATAGCCGGGACTATGGATGAGCAGTTCTTC. Looking up the rest from reference TRBV19 and TRBJ2-1 gives the full variable domain: DGGITQSPKYLFRKEGQNVTLSCEQNLNHDAMYWYRQDPGQGLRLIYYSQIVNDFQKGDIAEGYSVSREKKESFPLTVTSAQKNPTAFYLCASSIAGTMDEQFFGPGTRLTVL.

This clone was seen only a few times. The chain couples TRBV7-9 to TRBJ1-2, with D unclear. This CDR3 contains 13 residues. Germline V gene lookup returns CDR1 SEHNR and CDR2 FQNEAQ (reference sequence). V shed 1 base and J shed 2 bases, with 5 bases lying between them. CDR3 DNA sequence: TGTGCCAGCAGCTTAGGCAGGAACTATGGCTACACCTTC. It codes for CASSLGRNYGYTF.

The CDR3 sequence is CASSLWGRSSGNTIYF. CDR3 coding DNA: TGTGCCAGCAGCTTATGGGGCAGGAGCTCTGGAAACACCATATATTTT. The chain carries TRBV7-9 and TRBJ1-3; a possible D gene is TRBD1 (5 bases). V was trimmed by 2 bases and J by 0 bases, leaving 11 bases between them. Germline values: CDR1 SEHNR, CDR2 FQNEAQ (reference sequence). The length of the CDR3 is 16 residues.

The chain carries TRBV28 and TRBJ2-7, with TRBD1 identical over 9 bases. CDR3 length: 13 amino acids. With 6 bases clipped from V and 3 bases from J, the junction kept 3 bases outside the gene matches. Germline V gene lookup returns CDR1 MDHEN and CDR2 SYDVKM. The CDR3 bases are TGTGCCAGCAGGCCGGGACAGGGCTACGAGCAGTACTTC. Translation: CASRPGQGYEQYF.

The genes are TRBV10-3 and TRBJ1-2; weak D call: TRBD1 (5 bases). Trimming stripped 10 bases from V and 8 bases from J, with 17 bases between. The CDR3 has 12 residues. The germline gives CDR1 ENHRY, CDR2 SYGVKD. The CDR3 DNA sequence: TGTGCCACTTCGATCAGGGATAACGGCTACACCTTC. Its protein product is CATSIRDNGYTF.

As for this clone: The junction differs from germline at one of its ends, possibly a read error. The chain joins TRBV7-7 to TRBJ2-1; 7 positions agree with TRBD1. This CDR3 has 13 amino acids. Per the germline V gene, CDR1 is SSHAT and CDR2 is FNYEAQ (reference sequence). The CDR3 loop is CASSLDRENEQFF. In DNA, the CDR3 is TGTGCTAGCAGCTTAGACAGGGAGAATGAGCAGTTCTTC.

CDR3 sequence (DNA): TGTGCCAGCAGACCAACGGGACAGCCTGGAAACACCATATATTTT. Translating it yields CASRPTGQPGNTIYF. J is TRBJ1-3 and V is TRBV16, with 7 bases matching TRBD1. Trimming at V came to 6 bases and at J to 2 bases, leaving 7 bases not matched to a gene. Per the germline V gene, CDR1 is KGHSY and CDR2 is FQNENV. The length of the CDR3 is 15 residues.

The chain has TRBV15 and TRBJ1-2, with a possible D match to TRBD1 (5 bases). The germline V gene has CDR1 LNHNV and CDR2 YYDKDF (reference sequence). V shed 3 bases and J shed 8 bases, with 13 bases lying between them. There are 13 residues in the CDR3. The CDR3 DNA sequence: TGTGCCACCAGCAGTTTCCAGGGTGACGGCTACACCTTC. This gives the protein CATSSFQGDGYTF.

V and J are TRBV7-6 and TRBJ2-2, with TRBD1 matching over 7 bases. The germline CDR1 and CDR2 sequences are SGHVS and FNYEAQ. Trimming took 2 bases from V and 5 from J; bases not matched to a gene: 8. The CDR3 is made up of 16 amino acids. The CDR3 spells CASSLRFTGETGELFF. CDR3 nucleotide sequence: TGTGCCAGCAGCTTACGCTTCACAGGGGAAACCGGGGAGCTGTTTTTT.

This clone was recorded once. The CDR3 DNA follows: TGCAGCGTAGCGGGACTAGCGGGATCCTCCTACGAGCAGTACTTC. Protein product: CSVAGLAGSSYEQYF. The rearrangement joins TRBV29-1 to TRBJ2-7, with 13 bases identical to TRBD2. CDR1 and CDR2 (germline): SQVTM, ANQGSEA. V shed 6 bases, J shed 0 bases, and the junction held 5 bases outside the gene matches. The CDR3 runs to 15 residues.

The V call is TRBV4-2, the J call TRBJ1-1, with a weak D call TRBD1 (5 bases). The CDR3 has 14 amino acids. CDR1 and CDR2 from the germline V gene are LGHNA and YNFKEQ. Trimming pared 2 bases from V and 5 bases from J, leaving 12 bases between. The CDR3, as DNA: TGTGCCAGCAGCCAACCGACGGGGGTTACTGAAGCTTTCTTT. As protein: CASSQPTGVTEAFF.

The rearrangement links TRBV30 to TRBJ2-1; 8 nucleotides match TRBD2. V dropped 5 bases and J dropped 3; count of bases not matched to a gene: 3. Per the germline V gene, CDR1 is GTSNPN and CDR2 is SVGIG (reference sequence). The CDR3 is 13 residues long. The CDR3 nucleotides read TGTGCCTGGGAGCGGGGGAACTACAATGAGCAGTTCTTC. Translation gives CAWERGNYNEQFF.

The CDR3 DNA reads as TGCGCCAGCAGCGTGGACAGAGCTACCTACGAGCAGTACTTC. Protein product: CASSVDRATYEQYF. V is TRBV5-1 and J is TRBJ2-7; perhaps TRBD1 as D (6 bases). CDR1 is SGHRS and CDR2 is YFSETQ in the germline V gene. The CDR3 length is 14 residues. The ends were cut back, 4 bases at V and 2 bases at J, with 13 bases in the middle.

The rearrangement joins TRBV9 to TRBJ1-1, with a weak D call TRBD1 (6 bases). The CDR3 consists of 15 residues. The V end lost 1 base, the J end lost 0 bases, and 10 bases lay between the germline ends. The germline CDR1 and CDR2 sequences are SGDLS and YYNGEE. Here the CDR3 DNA reads TGTGCCAGCAGCGTAACAGGGCAAATGAACACTGAAGCTTTCTTT. It translates to CASSVTGQMNTEAFF. The full variable domain, its missing parts supplied by reference TRBV9 and TRBJ1-1, is DSGVTQTPKHLITATGQRVTLRCSPRSGDLSVYWYQQSLDQGLQFLIQYYNGEERAKGNILERFSAQQFPDLHSELNLSSLELGDSALYFCASSVTGQMNTEAFFGQGTRLTVV.

The rearrangement uses TRBV29-1 and TRBJ2-3, with TRBD2 matching 7 bases. Per the germline V gene, CDR1 is SQVTM and CDR2 is ANQGSEA. There are 16 residues in the CDR3. Trimming at V came to 1 base and at J to 2 bases, leaving 9 bases not matched to a gene. This chain's CDR3 is CSVEVVREQATDTQYF. The CDR3 bases are TGCAGCGTTGAAGTGGTGCGGGAGCAGGCCACAGATACGCAGTATTTT.

V gene TRBV20-1 combines with J gene TRBJ1-1, with D possibly TRBD1 on 5 matching bases. From germline, CDR1 is DFQATT and CDR2 SNEGSKA (reference sequence). The CDR3 has 11 amino acids. Deletions cut 6 bases from V and 9 bases from J, with 14 bases between. CDR3 sequence: CSATPGRQAFF. CDR3 coding DNA: TGCAGTGCGACCCCAGGGCGGCAAGCTTTCTTT.

This chain uses TRBV7-9 with TRBJ2-1, with 7 bases lining up with TRBD1. CDR3 length: 14 amino acids. Germline trimming cut 5 bases from V and 2 bases from J; bases unmatched to any gene: 3. Germline-derived CDR1 and CDR2 are SEHNR and FQNEAQ (reference sequence). Written as DNA, the CDR3 is TGTGCCAGCAGCCGGACAGGAACCTACAATGAGCAGTTCTTC. It specifies CASSRTGTYNEQFF.

J is TRBJ2-7 and V is TRBV6-1, with 9 nucleotides matching TRBD2. V was pared by 6 bases and J by 4 bases, with 10 bases of the junction left unmatched. Per germline, CDR1 MNHNS and CDR2 SASEGT. This CDR3 spans 15 amino acids. The CDR3 spells CASSVVAGVGYEQYF. The CDR3, as DNA: TGTGCCAGCAGCGTCGTAGCGGGAGTTGGTTACGAGCAGTACTTC.